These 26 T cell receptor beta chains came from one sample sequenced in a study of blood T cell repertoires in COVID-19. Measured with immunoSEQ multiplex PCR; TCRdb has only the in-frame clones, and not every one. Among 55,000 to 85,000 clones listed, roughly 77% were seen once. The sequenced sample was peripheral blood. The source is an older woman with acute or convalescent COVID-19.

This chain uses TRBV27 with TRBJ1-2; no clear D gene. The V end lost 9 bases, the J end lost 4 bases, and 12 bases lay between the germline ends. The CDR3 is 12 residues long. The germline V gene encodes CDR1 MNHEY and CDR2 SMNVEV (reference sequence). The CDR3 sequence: CASGIYPYGYTF. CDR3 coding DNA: TGTGCCAGTGGCATTTATCCCTATGGCTACACCTTC.

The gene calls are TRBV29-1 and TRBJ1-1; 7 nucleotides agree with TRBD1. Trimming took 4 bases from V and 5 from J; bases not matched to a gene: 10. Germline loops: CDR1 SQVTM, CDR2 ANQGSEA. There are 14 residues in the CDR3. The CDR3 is CSVVAGGGGTEAFF. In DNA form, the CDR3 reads TGCAGCGTTGTGGCAGGGGGTGGAGGAACTGAAGCTTTCTTT. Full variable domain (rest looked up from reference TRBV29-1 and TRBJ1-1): SAVISQKPSRDICQRGTSLTIQCQVDSQVTMMFWYRQQPGQSLTLIATANQGSEATYESGFVIDKFPISRPNLTFSTLTVSNMSPEDSSIYLCSVVAGGGGTEAFFGQGTRLTVV.

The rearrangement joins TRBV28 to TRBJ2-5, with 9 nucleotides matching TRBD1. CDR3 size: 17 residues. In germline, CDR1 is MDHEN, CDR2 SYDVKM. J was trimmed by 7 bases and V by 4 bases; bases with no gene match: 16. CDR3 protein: CASSSSPGTGFGGTQYF. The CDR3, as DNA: TGTGCCAGCAGTTCGAGTCCCGGGACAGGGTTCGGTGGGACCCAGTACTTC.

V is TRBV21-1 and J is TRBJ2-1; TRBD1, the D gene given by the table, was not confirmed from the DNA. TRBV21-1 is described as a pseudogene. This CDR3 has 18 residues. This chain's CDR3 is CASSKVGSWAGGYNEQFF. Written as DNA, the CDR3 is TGTGCCAGCAGCAAAGTGGGATCGTGGGCAGGGGGATACAATGAGCAGTTCTTC.

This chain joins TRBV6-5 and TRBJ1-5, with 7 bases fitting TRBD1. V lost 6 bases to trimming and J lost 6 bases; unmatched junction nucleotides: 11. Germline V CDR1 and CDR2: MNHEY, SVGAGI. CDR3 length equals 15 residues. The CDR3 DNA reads TGTGCCAGCAGCCAAGGTACAGGGGTTGCTCAGCCCCAGCATTTT. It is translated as CASSQGTGVAQPQHF.

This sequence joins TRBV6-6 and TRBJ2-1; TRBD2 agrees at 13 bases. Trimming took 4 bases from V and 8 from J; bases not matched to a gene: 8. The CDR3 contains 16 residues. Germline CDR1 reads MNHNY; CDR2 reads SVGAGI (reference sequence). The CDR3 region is CASSSPGLAGPDEQFF. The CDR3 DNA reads TGTGCCAGCAGTTCTCCGGGACTAGCGGGGCCCGATGAGCAGTTCTTC.

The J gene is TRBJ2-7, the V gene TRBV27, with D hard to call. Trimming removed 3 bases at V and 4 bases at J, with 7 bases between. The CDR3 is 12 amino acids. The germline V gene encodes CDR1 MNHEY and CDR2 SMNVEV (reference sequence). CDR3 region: CASSFDSYEQYF. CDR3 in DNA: TGTGCCAGCAGTTTTGACTCGTACGAGCAGTACTTC.

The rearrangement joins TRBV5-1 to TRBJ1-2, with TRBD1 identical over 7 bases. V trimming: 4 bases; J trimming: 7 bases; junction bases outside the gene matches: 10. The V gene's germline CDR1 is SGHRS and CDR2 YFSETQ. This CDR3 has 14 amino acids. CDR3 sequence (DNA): TGCGCCAGCAGCCCTGAACAGGGGAGAGGTGGCTACACCTTC. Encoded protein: CASSPEQGRGGYTF.

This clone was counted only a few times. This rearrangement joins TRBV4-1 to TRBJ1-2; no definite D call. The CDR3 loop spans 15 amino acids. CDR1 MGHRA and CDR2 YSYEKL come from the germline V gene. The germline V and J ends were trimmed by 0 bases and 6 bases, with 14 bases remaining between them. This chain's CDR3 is CASSQDTGTGDGYTF. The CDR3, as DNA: TGCGCCAGCAGCCAAGATACTGGTACGGGAGATGGCTACACCTTC.

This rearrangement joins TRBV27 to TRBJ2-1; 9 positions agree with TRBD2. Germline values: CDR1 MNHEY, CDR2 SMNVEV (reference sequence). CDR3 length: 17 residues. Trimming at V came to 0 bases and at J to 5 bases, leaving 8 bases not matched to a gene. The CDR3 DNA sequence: TGTGCCAGCAGTTTATCCCCCATAGCGGGAGAGCACAATGAGCAGTTCTTC. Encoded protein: CASSLSPIAGEHNEQFF.

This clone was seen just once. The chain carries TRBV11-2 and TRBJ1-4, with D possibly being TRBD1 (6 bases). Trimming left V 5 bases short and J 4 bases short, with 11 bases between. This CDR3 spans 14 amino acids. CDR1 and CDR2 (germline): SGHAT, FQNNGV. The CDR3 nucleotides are TGTGCCAGCAGCAAGGACAGTTATAATGAAAAACTGTTTTTT. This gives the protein CASSKDSYNEKLFF.

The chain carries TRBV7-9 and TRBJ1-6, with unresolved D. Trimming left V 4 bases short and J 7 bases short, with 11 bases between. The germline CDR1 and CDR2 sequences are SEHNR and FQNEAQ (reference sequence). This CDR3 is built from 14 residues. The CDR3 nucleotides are TGTGCCAGCAGCTCTGAAACGGGGAATTCACCCCTCCACTTT. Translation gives CASSSETGNSPLHF.

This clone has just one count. The CDR3 bases are TGTGCCTGGAGTATACAGGGGACACATAATTCACCCCTCCACTTT. Residues: CAWSIQGTHNSPLHF. The chain uses TRBV30 and TRBJ1-6, with 7 bases matching TRBD1. CDR1 GTSNPN and CDR2 SVGIG come from the germline V gene (reference sequence). The CDR3 sequence is 15 residues long. The ends lost 2 bases at V and 5 bases at J; junction bases unmatched: 6.

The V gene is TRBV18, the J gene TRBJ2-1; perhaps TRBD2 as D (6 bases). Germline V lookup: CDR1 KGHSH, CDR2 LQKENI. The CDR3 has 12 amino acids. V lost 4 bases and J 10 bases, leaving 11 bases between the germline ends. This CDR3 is CASSLWRGEQFF. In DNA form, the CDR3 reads TGTGCCAGCTCACTTTGGCGGGGAGAGCAGTTCTTC.

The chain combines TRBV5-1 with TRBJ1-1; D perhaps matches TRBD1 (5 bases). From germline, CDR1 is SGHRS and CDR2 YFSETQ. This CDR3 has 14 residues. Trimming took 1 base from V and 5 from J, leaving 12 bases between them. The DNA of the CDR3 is TGCGCCAGCAGCTTGTCTTTCGACAGTACTGAAGCTTTCTTT. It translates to CASSLSFDSTEAFF.

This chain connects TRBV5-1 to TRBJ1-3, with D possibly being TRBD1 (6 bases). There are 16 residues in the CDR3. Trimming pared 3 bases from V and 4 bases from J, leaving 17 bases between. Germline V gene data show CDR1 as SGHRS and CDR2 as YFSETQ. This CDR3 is CASSSQTGLDGNTIYF. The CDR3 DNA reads TGCGCCAGCAGCTCCCAGACAGGACTCGACGGAAACACCATATATTTT.

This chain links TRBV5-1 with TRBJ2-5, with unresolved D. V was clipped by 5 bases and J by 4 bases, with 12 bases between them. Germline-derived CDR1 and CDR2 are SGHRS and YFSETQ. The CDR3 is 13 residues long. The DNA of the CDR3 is TGCGCCAGCAGTGGGCAAGGAACAGAGACCCAGTACTTC. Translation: CASSGQGTETQYF.

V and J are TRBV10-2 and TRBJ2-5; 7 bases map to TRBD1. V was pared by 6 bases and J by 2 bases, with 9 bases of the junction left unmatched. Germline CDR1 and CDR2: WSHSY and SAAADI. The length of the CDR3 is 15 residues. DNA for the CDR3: TGCGCCAGCAGATGGGACAGAGCCAGACAAGAGACCCAGTACTTC. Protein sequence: CASRWDRARQETQYF.

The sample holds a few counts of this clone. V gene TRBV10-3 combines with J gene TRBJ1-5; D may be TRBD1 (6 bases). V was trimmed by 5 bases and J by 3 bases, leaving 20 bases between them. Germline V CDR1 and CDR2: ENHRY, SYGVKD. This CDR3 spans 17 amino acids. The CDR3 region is CAISPHNRVGNNQPQHF. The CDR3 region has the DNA TGTGCCATCAGTCCACATAACAGGGTGGGGAACAATCAGCCCCAGCATTTT.

The CDR3 region has the DNA TGTGCCATCAGTGACGGGGGGCGGCAGCCCCAGCATTTT. It translates to CAISDGGRQPQHF. V and J are TRBV10-3 and TRBJ1-5, with D perhaps TRBD1 (6 bases). CDR3 length: 13 residues. Trimming removed 3 bases at V and 7 bases at J, with 10 bases between. Germline CDR1 and CDR2: ENHRY and SYGVKD.

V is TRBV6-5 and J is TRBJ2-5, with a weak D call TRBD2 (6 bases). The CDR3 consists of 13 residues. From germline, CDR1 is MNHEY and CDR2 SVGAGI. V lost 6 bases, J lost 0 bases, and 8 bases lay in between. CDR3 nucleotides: TGTGCCAGCAGGGAGGGTCACCAAGAGACCCAGTACTTC. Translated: CASREGHQETQYF.

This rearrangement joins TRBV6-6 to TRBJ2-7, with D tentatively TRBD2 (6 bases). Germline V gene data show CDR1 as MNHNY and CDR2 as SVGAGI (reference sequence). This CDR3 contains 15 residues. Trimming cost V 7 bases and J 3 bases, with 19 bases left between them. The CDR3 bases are TGTGCCAGCATTGGGGTCCGGGGGTCCCACTACGAGCAGTACTTC. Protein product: CASIGVRGSHYEQYF.

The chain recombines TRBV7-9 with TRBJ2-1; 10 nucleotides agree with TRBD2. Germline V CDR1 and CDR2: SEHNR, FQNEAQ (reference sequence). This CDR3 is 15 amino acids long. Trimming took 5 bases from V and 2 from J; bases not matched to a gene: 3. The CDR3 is CASSEREGPYNEQFF. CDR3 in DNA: TGTGCCAGCAGCGAGCGGGAGGGACCCTACAATGAGCAGTTCTTC.

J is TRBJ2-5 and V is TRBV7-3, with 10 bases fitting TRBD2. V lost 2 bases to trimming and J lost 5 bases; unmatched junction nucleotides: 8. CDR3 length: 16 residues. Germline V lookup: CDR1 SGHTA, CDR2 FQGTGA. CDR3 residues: CASSLYRTSGLETQYF. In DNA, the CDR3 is TGTGCCAGCAGCTTATATCGGACTAGCGGACTCGAGACCCAGTACTTC.

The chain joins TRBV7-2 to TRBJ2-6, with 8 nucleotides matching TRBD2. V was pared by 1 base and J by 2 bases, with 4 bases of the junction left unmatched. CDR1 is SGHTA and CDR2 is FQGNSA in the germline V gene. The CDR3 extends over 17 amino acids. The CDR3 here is CASSLGSGVTGANVLTF. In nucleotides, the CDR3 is TGTGCCAGCAGCTTAGGTAGCGGGGTGACTGGGGCCAACGTCCTGACTTTC.

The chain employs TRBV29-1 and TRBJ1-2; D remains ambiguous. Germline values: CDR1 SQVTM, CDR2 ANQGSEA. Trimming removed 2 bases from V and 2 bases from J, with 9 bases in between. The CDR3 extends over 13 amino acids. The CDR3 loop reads CSVEFPLNYGYTF. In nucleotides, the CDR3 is TGCAGCGTTGAATTCCCGTTGAACTATGGCTACACCTTC.